The clone carrying this T cell receptor (beta chain) appeared many times. The antigen remains unidentified. Combining iRepertoire HTBI primers with Arm-PCR of CDR3 regions, the authors built TCR beta libraries. Each CDR3 protein is one row after TCRdb ran MiXCR on the multiplex PCR reads. The sample has about 470,000 distinct CDR3 sequences, 20% to 25% seen once. The data originate from a study of regulatory T cells in long-lasting Graves disease. The CDR3 has 14 amino acids. Germline assignment: CDR1 MNHEY and CDR2 SMNVEV (reference sequence). Trimming took off 2 bases at V and 2 bases at J, with 9 bases between the two ends. General study points: Repertoires from persistent disease leaned toward TRBV28, TRBJ1-2 and TRBJ2-5. TCR diversity was lower in persistent Graves' patients than in newly diagnosed ones.

The time point here: persistent/refractory GD, antithyroid drugs over 5 years with positive TRAb. PBMC RNA was the source of the TCR library. Patients of an endocrinology department in Xi'an, China, were included. This sample comprised peripheral blood mononuclear cells (PBMCs), obtained when the disease was refractory, from a patient treated with antithyroid drugs. V and J are TRBV27 and TRBJ2-5; tentatively, D is TRBD1 (5 bases). This receptor was identified in a female donor with Graves disease. CDR3 coding DNA: TGTGCCAGCAGTTTAATGACAGCTCAAGAGACCCAGTACTTC. As protein: CASSLMTAQETQYF.